Following are 18 T cell receptor beta chains from one sample sequenced in a study of T cells in Graves' hyperthyroidism and ophthalmopathy. The source material, RNA transcripts, was used to amplify TCR beta CDR3 regions. HTBI primers were used for first-round RT-PCR of the TCR CDR3. From the multiplex PCR reads, TCRdb called clonotypes with MiXCR, one entry per CDR3 protein. This table has about 250,000 distinct CDR3 sequences, roughly 20% appearing once. Sequenced sample: blood. These receptors were taken from a young man with Graves' ophthalmopathy.

The sample holds a few counts of this clonotype. The chain couples TRBV10-3 to TRBJ2-7, with 10 bases lining up with TRBD1. The CDR3 consists of 15 residues. CDR1 is ENHRY, CDR2 SYGVKD, per germline. The J segment lost 6 bases and the V segment lost 1 base, leaving 6 bases of the junction unmatched. The CDR3 sequence: CAISELGQGIGEQYF. The CDR3 DNA is TGTGCCATCAGTGAGTTGGGACAGGGGATTGGCGAGCAGTACTTC.

There are a few counts of this clonotype. The chain uses TRBV5-1 and TRBJ2-3; no firm D call. Germline CDR1 and CDR2: SGHRS and YFSETQ. V was shortened by 4 bases and J by 0 bases, with 12 bases between the two germline ends. This CDR3 contains 15 residues. In DNA, the CDR3 is TGCGCCAGCAGCCCCCAACCCTCTAGCACAGATACGCAGTATTTT. Translating gives CASSPQPSSTDTQYF.

The chain employs TRBV20-1 and TRBJ2-7; TRBD1 matches 7 bases. CDR1 and CDR2 from the germline V gene are DFQATT and SNEGSKA (reference sequence). The CDR3 contains 14 residues. V lost 6 bases and J lost 4; bases outside the gene matches: 12. This CDR3 reads CSANRGQKPYEQYF. Written as DNA, the CDR3 is TGCAGTGCAAACCGGGGACAGAAACCTTACGAGCAGTACTTC.

This clonotype was counted at least ten times. V gene TRBV5-8 combines with J gene TRBJ2-1; 9 bases are a match to TRBD1. V was pared by 4 bases and J by 4 bases, with 3 bases of the junction left unmatched. Germline V gene sequence: CDR1 SGHTS, CDR2 YDEGEE. The CDR3 runs 14 residues. The CDR3 reads CASSRDREYNEQFF. CDR3 DNA sequence: TGTGCCAGCAGCCGGGACAGGGAATACAATGAGCAGTTCTTC. Filled out from reference TRBV5-8 and TRBJ2-1, the complete variable domain reads EAGVTQSPTHLIKTRGQQATLRCSPISGHTSVYWYQQALGLGLQFLLWYDEGEERNRGNFPPRFSGRQFPNYSSELNVNALELEDSALYLCASSRDREYNEQFFGPGTRLTVL.

This clonotype was found many times. The genes are TRBV28 and TRBJ1-3; 7 bases map to TRBD1. Germline V gene sequence: CDR1 MDHEN, CDR2 SYDVKM. Trimming took 3 bases from V and 2 from J; bases not matched to a gene: 1. The CDR3 totals 14 residues. The CDR3 bases are TGTGCCAGCAGTTTGACAGGGCCTGGAAACACCATATATTTT. Its translation is CASSLTGPGNTIYF.

V gene TRBV24-1 combines with J gene TRBJ2-4; D is perhaps TRBD2 (5 bases). Germline assignment: CDR1 KGHDR and CDR2 SFDVKD. Trimming pared 5 bases from V and 7 bases from J, leaving 11 bases between. CDR3 length: 13 residues. The CDR3 DNA reads TGTGCCACCAGTGTACCGGGAATGAACATTCAGTACTTC. Translation gives CATSVPGMNIQYF.

In this sample, this clonotype turned up a few times. This rearrangement joins TRBV2 to TRBJ2-1; unclear D gene. Germline CDR1 reads SNHLY; CDR2 reads FYNNEI. The CDR3 is made up of 17 amino acids. V dropped 4 bases and J dropped 8 bases, with 24 bases sitting between them. CDR3 region: CASSAPSRVEARYEQFF. In DNA form, the CDR3 reads TGTGCCAGCAGTGCCCCGAGCCGAGTGGAAGCAAGGTATGAGCAGTTCTTC.

This clonotype was counted ten times or more. The chain carries TRBV18 and TRBJ1-2; D is unclear. In germline, CDR1 is KGHSH, CDR2 LQKENI. The CDR3 covers 13 residues. V lost 4 bases and J 0 bases, leaving 6 bases between the germline ends. CDR3 coding DNA: TGTGCCAGCTCACAGGCCTCTAACTATGGCTACACCTTC. Translation gives CASSQASNYGYTF. Together with reference TRBV18 and TRBJ1-2, the CDR3 gives the full variable domain: NAGVMQNPRHLVRRRGQEARLRCSPMKGHSHVYWYRQLPEEGLKFMVYLQKENIIDESGMPKERFSAEFPKEGPSILRIQQVVRGDSAAYFCASSQASNYGYTFGSGTRLTVV.

V is TRBV6-5 and J is TRBJ1-2; 7 bases are shared with TRBD1. The germline CDR1 and CDR2 sequences are MNHEY and SVGAGI. This CDR3 has 16 residues. Losses at the gene ends were 4 bases for V and 5 bases for J; bases not matched to a gene: 13. The CDR3 sequence: CASSFGRQGSHYGYTF. CDR3 coding DNA: TGTGCCAGCAGTTTCGGAAGACAGGGTTCCCATTATGGCTACACCTTC.

The chain joins TRBV7-3 to TRBJ2-5; D uncertain. The germline V and J ends were trimmed by 1 base and 5 bases, with 14 bases remaining between them. The germline V gene encodes CDR1 SGHTA and CDR2 FQGTGA. The CDR3 runs to 15 residues. The chain's CDR3 is CASSLMGNFGETQYF. The CDR3 DNA is TGTGCCAGCAGCTTAATGGGAAACTTCGGGGAGACCCAGTACTTC.

This clonotype was recorded at least ten times. The V call is TRBV30, the J call TRBJ2-3; 10 bases map to TRBD2. Trimming removed 2 bases from V and 0 bases from J; junction bases left unmatched: 2. Per germline, CDR1 GTSNPN and CDR2 SVGIG (reference sequence). This CDR3 contains 15 residues. The CDR3 loop reads CAWSLAGDSTDTQYF. The CDR3 DNA sequence: TGTGCCTGGAGTCTAGCGGGAGATAGCACAGATACGCAGTATTTT.

In its sample, this clonotype was seen many times. The chain combines TRBV20-1 with TRBJ2-7; 7 bases align to TRBD1. The V gene end was trimmed by 6 bases and the J gene end by 6 bases; junction bases not matched to a gene: 11. The CDR3 runs 13 residues. Germline CDR1 is DFQATT and CDR2 is SNEGSKA (reference sequence). The CDR3 coding sequence is TGCAGTGCACGGTCACAGGGGATTCGCGAGCAGTACTTC. The encoded protein is CSARSQGIREQYF.

The chain employs TRBV7-3 and TRBJ2-1; D gene uncertain. The CDR3 is 12 residues long. CDR1 SGHTA and CDR2 FQGTGA come from the germline V gene. V was shortened by 4 bases and J by 10 bases, with 11 bases between the two germline ends. As DNA, the CDR3 is TGTGCCAGCAGCTCGACCGGGCGGGAGCAGTTCTTC. Translation gives CASSSTGREQFF.

This clonotype was observed many times. V usage is TRBV18 and J usage is TRBJ1-1; D gene uncertain. The germline V and J ends were trimmed by 0 bases and 3 bases, with 8 bases remaining between them. Germline V lookup: CDR1 KGHSH, CDR2 LQKENI. This CDR3 has 14 residues. The CDR3 reads CASSPPRPHTEAFF. Written as DNA, the CDR3 is TGTGCCAGCTCACCACCGCGCCCCCACACTGAAGCTTTCTTT.

The rearrangement uses TRBV20-1 and TRBJ1-2, with D tentatively TRBD1 (5 bases). CDR3 length equals 11 residues. The ends were cut back, 5 bases at V and 7 bases at J, with 11 bases in the middle. CDR1 is DFQATT and CDR2 is SNEGSKA in the germline V gene (reference sequence). The CDR3 is CSAWGRLGYTF. CDR3 DNA: TGCAGTGCTTGGGGACGGCTTGGCTACACCTTC.

This clonotype was detected a few times. The chain links TRBV19 to TRBJ1-6; 10 bases agree with TRBD1. V gave up 5 bases and J gave up 4 bases; unmatched junction bases: 5. From germline, CDR1 is LNHDA and CDR2 SQIVND (reference sequence). The CDR3 is made up of 16 amino acids. In nucleotides, the CDR3 is TGTGCCAGTAGTCAAGGGACAGGGGTGTATAATTCACCCCTCCACTTT. This sequence encodes CASSQGTGVYNSPLHF.

J is TRBJ2-5 and V is TRBV19; no clear D. CDR1 is LNHDA and CDR2 is SQIVND in the germline V gene (reference sequence). Trimming took off 8 bases at V and 2 bases at J, with 12 bases between the two ends. The CDR3 is made up of 13 amino acids. The CDR3 DNA follows: TGTGCCAGTGCCCCGTGGGGACAAGAGACCCAGTACTTC. Protein product: CASAPWGQETQYF.

This clonotype was counted between two and nine times. The rearrangement uses TRBV11-1 and TRBJ1-5; D gene ambiguous. The CDR3 is made up of 14 amino acids. V dropped 2 bases and J dropped 7 bases, with 12 bases sitting between them. Germline assignment: CDR1 SGHAT and CDR2 FQDESV (reference sequence). CDR3 DNA: TGTGCCAGCAGCTTAACCCAAGTGACCCAGCCCCAGCATTTT. Residues: CASSLTQVTQPQHF.